This passage covers 10 T cell receptor beta chains from one sample sequenced in a study of T cell responses to AZD1222 COVID-19 vaccine. Only in-frame clones appear in the TCRdb table, and some are missing; sequencing was by immunoSEQ multiplex PCR. The table lists roughly 80,000 clones, 90% of them singletons. The sequences come from peripheral blood, collected 28 days after the second AZD1222 dose. These receptors all come from an adult who received the AZD1222 COVID-19 vaccine.

J is TRBJ1-4 and V is TRBV13, with a possible D match to TRBD1 (5 bases). The CDR3 runs to 17 residues. Germline assignment: CDR1 PRHDT and CDR2 FYEKMQ (reference sequence). The ends were cut back, 2 bases at V and 8 bases at J, with 21 bases in the middle. In nucleotides, the CDR3 is TGTGCCAGCAGCTTACGAGGAGGTACAGGTCGAGGGGAAAAACTGTTTTTT. It translates to CASSLRGGTGRGEKLFF. Complete variable domain (other parts from reference TRBV13 and TRBJ1-4): AAGVIQSPRHLIKEKRETATLKCYPIPRHDTVYWYQQGPGQDPQFLISFYEKMQSDKGSIPDRFSAQQFSDYHSELNMSSLELGDSALYFCASSLRGGTGRGEKLFFGSGTQLSVL.

The rearrangement joins TRBV7-9 to TRBJ1-2; 8 bases fit TRBD1. Trimming cost V 3 bases and J 6 bases; bases outside gene matches: 18. The CDR3 contains 18 residues. Germline CDR1 is SEHNR and CDR2 is FQNEAQ (reference sequence). The CDR3 nucleotides are TGTGCCAGCAGCTTCGGGACAGGCAATATACTTTTACTAGATGGCTACACCTTC. Protein sequence: CASSFGTGNILLLDGYTF.

J is TRBJ1-1 and V is TRBV6-2 or TRBV6-3, with TRBD1 matching over 7 bases. The germline V gene has CDR1 MNHEY and CDR2 SVGEGT. Trimming at V came to 4 bases and at J to 5 bases, leaving 7 bases not matched to a gene. The CDR3 totals 14 residues. As DNA, the CDR3 is TGTGCCAGCAGTTTCCCAGGGGGTAAAACTGAAGCTTTCTTT. Translating gives CASSFPGGKTEAFF.

The chain has TRBV27 and TRBJ2-2; the D is unclear. V lost 0 bases and J lost 5, with 7 bases in between. The CDR3 extends over 14 amino acids. Germline V lookup: CDR1 MNHEY, CDR2 SMNVEV (reference sequence). The CDR3 DNA is TGTGCCAGCAGTTTATCCCGGTGGACCGGGGAGCTGTTTTTT. As protein: CASSLSRWTGELFF.

The chain carries TRBV19 and TRBJ1-1, with 10 bases fitting TRBD1. Germline trimming cut 6 bases from V and 5 bases from J; bases unmatched to any gene: 9. This CDR3 is built from 15 residues. Germline-derived CDR1 and CDR2 are LNHDA and SQIVND (reference sequence). CDR3 DNA: TGTGCCAGTAGGGGGGACAGGGGACAGTTGACTGAAGCTTTCTTT. It translates to CASRGDRGQLTEAFF.

The chain recombines TRBV28 with TRBJ2-7, with 7 bases matching TRBD1. CDR1 and CDR2 from the germline V gene are MDHEN and SYDVKM. CDR3 length equals 13 residues. Trimming at V came to 6 bases and at J to 4 bases, leaving 6 bases not matched to a gene. CDR3 DNA sequence: TGTGCCAGCAGACGAGGGGGCGCGTACGAGCAGTACTTC. As protein: CASRRGGAYEQYF.

The chain is built from TRBV27 and TRBJ2-7, with D possibly being TRBD1 (5 bases). The germline V and J ends were trimmed by 4 bases and 6 bases, with 7 bases remaining between them. The CDR3 length is 11 residues. Germline CDR1 MNHEY, CDR2 SMNVEV (reference sequence). The CDR3 nucleotides are TGTGCCAGCAGTTATCAGGGCGAGCAGTACTTC. Its protein product is CASSYQGEQYF.

The chain employs TRBV25-1 and TRBJ1-6, with TRBD1 identical over 9 bases. Germline trimming cut 4 bases from V and 7 bases from J; bases unmatched to any gene: 8. Germline values: CDR1 MGHDK, CDR2 SYGVNS. This CDR3 comprises 16 residues. The CDR3 is CASSVATGGLNSPLHF. The CDR3 nucleotides are TGTGCCAGCAGTGTTGCCACAGGGGGCCTGAATTCACCCCTCCACTTT.

This clone was seen once. The chain links TRBV28 to TRBJ1-1; no clear D. The CDR3 loop spans 16 amino acids. Looked up from germline, CDR1 is MDHEN and CDR2 is SYDVKM. Deletions cut 3 bases from V and 5 bases from J, with 19 bases between. In nucleotides, the CDR3 is TGTGCCAGCAGTTTGCTCCTTCGGATACCTGGGACTGAAGCTTTCTTT. Translated: CASSLLLRIPGTEAFF.

V usage is TRBV24-1 and J usage is TRBJ2-7; TRBD2 agrees at 7 bases. J gave up 2 bases and V 9 bases, and 3 bases lay outside the gene matches. From germline, CDR1 is KGHDR and CDR2 SFDVKD. The CDR3 length is 12 residues. The CDR3 sequence is CATLAGAYEQYF. CDR3 in DNA: TGTGCCACCCTGGCGGGGGCCTACGAGCAGTACTTC.